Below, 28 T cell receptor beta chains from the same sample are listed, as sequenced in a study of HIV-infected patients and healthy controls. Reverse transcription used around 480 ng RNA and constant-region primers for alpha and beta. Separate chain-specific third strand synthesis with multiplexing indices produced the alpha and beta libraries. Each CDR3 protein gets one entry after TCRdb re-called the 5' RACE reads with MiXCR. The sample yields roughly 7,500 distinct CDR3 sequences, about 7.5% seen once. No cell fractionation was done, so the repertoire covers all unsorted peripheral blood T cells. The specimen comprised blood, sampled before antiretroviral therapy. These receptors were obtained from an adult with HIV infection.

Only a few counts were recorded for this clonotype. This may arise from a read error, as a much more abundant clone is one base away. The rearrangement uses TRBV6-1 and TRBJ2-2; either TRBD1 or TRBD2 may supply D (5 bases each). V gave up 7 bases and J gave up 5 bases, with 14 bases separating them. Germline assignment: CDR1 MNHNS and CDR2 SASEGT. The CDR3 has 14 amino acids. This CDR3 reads CASIGASLTGELFF. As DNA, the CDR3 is TGTGCCAGCATTGGGGCTAGCCTAACCGGGGAGCTGTTTTTT.

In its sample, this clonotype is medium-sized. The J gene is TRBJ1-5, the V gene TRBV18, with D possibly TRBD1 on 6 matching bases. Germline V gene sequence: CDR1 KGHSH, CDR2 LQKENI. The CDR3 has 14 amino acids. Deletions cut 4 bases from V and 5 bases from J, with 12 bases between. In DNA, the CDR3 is TGTGCCAGCTCACTGACAGGAGGCGATCAGCCCCAGCATTTT. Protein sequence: CASSLTGGDQPQHF.

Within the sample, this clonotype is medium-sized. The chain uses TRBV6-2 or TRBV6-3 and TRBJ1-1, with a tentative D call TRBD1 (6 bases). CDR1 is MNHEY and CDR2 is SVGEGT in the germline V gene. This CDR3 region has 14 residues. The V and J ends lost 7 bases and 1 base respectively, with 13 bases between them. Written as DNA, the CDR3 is TGTGCCAGCAACCTACAGGGAGCGAACACTGAAGCTTTCTTT. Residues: CASNLQGANTEAFF.

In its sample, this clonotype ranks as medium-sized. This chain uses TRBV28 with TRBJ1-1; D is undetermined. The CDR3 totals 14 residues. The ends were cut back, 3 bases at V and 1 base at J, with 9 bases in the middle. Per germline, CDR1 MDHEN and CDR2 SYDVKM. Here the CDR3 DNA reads TGTGCCAGCAGTTTTACGCAAACGAACACTGAAGCTTTCTTT. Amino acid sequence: CASSFTQTNTEAFF.

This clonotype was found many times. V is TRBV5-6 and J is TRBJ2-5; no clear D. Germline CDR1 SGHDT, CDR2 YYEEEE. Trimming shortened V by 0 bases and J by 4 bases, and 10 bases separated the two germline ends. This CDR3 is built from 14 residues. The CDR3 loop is CASSLGGGLETQYF. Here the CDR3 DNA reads TGTGCCAGCAGCTTGGGTGGCGGCCTAGAGACCCAGTACTTC. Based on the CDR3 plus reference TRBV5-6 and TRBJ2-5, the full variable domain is DAGVTQSPTHLIKTRGQQVTLRCSPKSGHDTVSWYQQALGQGPQFIFQYYEEEERQRGNFPDRFSGHQFPNYSSELNVNALLLGDSALYLCASSLGGGLETQYFGPGTRLLVL.

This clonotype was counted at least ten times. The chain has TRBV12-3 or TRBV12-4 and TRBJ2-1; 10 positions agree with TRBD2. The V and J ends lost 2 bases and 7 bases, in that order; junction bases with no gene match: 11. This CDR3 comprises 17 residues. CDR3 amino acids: CASSLYSLAGAGNEQFF. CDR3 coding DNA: TGTGCCAGCAGTTTATATTCCCTAGCGGGAGCGGGGAATGAGCAGTTCTTC.

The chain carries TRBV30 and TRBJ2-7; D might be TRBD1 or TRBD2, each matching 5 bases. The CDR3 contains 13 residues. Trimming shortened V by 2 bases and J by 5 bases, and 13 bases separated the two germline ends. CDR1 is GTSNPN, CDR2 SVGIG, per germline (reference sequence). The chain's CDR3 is CAWSSAGRDEQYF. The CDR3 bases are TGTGCCTGGAGTTCGGCAGGGCGGGACGAGCAGTACTTC.

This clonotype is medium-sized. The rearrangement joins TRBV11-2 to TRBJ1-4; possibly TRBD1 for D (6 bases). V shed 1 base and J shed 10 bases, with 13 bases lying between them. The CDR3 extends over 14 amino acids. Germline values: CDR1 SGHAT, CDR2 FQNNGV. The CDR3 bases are TGTGCCAGCAGCTTAGTGAGTGGACAGCTAAAACTGTTTTTT. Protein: CASSLVSGQLKLFF.

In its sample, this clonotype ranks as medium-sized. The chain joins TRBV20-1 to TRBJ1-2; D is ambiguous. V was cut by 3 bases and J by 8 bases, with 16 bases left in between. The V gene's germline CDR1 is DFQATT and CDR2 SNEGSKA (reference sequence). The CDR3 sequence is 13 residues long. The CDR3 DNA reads TGCAGTGCTAGTCCGCCGGGGAAGCAAGGCTACACCTTC. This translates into CSASPPGKQGYTF.

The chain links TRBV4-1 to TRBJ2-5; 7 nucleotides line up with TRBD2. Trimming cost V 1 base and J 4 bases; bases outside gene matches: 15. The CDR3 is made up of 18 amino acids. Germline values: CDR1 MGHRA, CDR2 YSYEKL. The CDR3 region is CASSQVPVVAGVGETQYF. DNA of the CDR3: TGCGCCAGCAGCCAAGTCCCGGTTGTGGCGGGAGTCGGAGAGACCCAGTACTTC.

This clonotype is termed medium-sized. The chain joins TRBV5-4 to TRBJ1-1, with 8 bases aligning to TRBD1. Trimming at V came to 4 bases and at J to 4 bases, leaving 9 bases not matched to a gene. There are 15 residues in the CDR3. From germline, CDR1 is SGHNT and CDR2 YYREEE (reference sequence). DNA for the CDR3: TGTGCCAGCAGCGCCCTAGGACAGGGTGGCACTGAAGCTTTCTTT. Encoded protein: CASSALGQGGTEAFF.

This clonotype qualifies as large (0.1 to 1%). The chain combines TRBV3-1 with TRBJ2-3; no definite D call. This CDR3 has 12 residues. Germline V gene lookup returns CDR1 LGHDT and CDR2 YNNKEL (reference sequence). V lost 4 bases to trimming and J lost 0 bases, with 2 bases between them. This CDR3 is CASSLSTDTQYF. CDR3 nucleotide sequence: TGTGCCAGCAGCCTTAGCACAGATACGCAGTATTTT.

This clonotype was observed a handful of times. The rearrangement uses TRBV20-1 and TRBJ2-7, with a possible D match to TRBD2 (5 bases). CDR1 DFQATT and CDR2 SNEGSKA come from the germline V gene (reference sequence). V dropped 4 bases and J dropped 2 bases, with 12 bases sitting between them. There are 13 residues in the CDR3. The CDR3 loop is CSANSASAYEQYF. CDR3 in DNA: TGCAGTGCTAATAGCGCCTCTGCCTACGAGCAGTACTTC.

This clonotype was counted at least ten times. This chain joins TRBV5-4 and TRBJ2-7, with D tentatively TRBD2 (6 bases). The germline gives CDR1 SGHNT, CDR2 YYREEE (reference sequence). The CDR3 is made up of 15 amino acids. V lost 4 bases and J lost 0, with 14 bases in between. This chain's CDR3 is CASSTEASASYEQYF. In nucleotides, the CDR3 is TGTGCCAGCAGCACGGAGGCTAGCGCCTCCTACGAGCAGTACTTC.

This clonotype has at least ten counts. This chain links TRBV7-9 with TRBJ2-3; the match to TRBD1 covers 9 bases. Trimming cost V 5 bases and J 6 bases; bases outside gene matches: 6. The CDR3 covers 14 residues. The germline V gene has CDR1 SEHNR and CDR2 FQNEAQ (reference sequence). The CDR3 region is CASSHQGQGDTQYF. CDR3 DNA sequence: TGTGCCAGCAGCCACCAAGGACAGGGGGATACGCAGTATTTT.

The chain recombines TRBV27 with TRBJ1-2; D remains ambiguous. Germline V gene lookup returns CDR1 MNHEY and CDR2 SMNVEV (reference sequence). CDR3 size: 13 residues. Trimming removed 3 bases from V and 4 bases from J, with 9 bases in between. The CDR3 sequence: CASSFRQSYGYTF. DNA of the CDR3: TGTGCCAGCAGTTTTAGGCAGAGCTATGGCTACACCTTC.

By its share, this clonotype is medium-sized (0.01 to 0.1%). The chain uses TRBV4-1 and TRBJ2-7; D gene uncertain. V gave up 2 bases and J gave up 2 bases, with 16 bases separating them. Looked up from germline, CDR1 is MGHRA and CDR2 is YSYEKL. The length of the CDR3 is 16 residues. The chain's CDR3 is CASSQPELIPTYEQYF. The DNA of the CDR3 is TGCGCCAGCAGCCAACCAGAGCTTATCCCAACCTACGAGCAGTACTTC.

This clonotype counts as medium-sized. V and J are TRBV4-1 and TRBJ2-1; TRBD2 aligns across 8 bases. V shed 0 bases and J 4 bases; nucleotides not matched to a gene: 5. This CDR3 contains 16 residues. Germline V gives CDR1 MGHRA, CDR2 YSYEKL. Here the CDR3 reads CASSQDRSGGYNEQFF. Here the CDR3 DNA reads TGCGCCAGCAGCCAAGATAGGAGCGGGGGATACAATGAGCAGTTCTTC.

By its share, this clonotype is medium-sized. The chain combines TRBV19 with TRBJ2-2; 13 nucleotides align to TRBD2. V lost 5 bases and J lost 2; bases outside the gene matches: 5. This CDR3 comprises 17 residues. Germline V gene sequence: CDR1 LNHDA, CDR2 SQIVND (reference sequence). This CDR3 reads CASSQGLAGFNTGELFF. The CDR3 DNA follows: TGTGCCAGTAGTCAGGGACTAGCGGGATTTAACACCGGGGAGCTGTTTTTT.

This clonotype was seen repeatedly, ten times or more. In DNA form, the CDR3 reads TGTGCCAGCAGTCCGATAGCGGGAGCGAGCTCCTACGAGCAGTACTTC. Protein product: CASSPIAGASSYEQYF. This chain joins TRBV6-2 or TRBV6-3 and TRBJ2-7; TRBD2 matches 9 bases. The length of the CDR3 is 16 residues. V shed 5 bases, J shed 0 bases, and the junction held 8 bases outside the gene matches. Germline CDR1 is MNHEY and CDR2 is SVGEGT.

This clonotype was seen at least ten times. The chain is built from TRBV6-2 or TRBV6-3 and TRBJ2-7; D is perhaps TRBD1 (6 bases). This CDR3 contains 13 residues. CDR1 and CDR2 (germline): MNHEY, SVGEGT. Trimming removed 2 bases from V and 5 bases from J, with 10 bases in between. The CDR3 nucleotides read TGTGCCAGCAGTTACGTTGGGGGCGACGAGCAGTACTTC. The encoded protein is CASSYVGGDEQYF.

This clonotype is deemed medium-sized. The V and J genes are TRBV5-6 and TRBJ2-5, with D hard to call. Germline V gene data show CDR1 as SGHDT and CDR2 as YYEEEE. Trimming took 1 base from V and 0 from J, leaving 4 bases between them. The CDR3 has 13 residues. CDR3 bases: TGTGCCAGCAGCTTGCAGGACCAAGAGACCCAGTACTTC. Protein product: CASSLQDQETQYF.

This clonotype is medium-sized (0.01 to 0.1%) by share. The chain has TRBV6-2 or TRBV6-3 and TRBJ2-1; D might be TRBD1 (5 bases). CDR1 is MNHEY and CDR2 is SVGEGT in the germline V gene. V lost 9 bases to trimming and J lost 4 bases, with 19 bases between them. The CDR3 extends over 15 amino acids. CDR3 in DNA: TGTGCCAGTAGAGACGGGCAGGGAATATACAATGAGCAGTTCTTC. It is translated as CASRDGQGIYNEQFF.

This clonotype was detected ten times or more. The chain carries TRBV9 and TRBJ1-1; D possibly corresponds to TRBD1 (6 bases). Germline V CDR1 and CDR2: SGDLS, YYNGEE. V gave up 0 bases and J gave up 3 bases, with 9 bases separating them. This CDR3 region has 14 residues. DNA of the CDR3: TGTGCCAGCAGCGTAGGGGGGGCCGACACTGAAGCTTTCTTT. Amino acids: CASSVGGADTEAFF.

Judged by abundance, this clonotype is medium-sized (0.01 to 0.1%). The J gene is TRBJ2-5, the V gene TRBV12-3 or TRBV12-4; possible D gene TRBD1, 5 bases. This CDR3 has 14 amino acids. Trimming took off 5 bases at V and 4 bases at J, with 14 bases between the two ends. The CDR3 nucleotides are TGTGCCAGCAGTCCTTGGCAGGGTCCAGAGACCCAGTACTTC. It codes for CASSPWQGPETQYF.

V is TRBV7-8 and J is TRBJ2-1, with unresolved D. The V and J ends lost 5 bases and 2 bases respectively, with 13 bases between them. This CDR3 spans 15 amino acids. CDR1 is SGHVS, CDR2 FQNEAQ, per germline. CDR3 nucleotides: TGTGCCAGCAGCCTTCGTTTGGAACCCTACAATGAGCAGTTCTTC. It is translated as CASSLRLEPYNEQFF.

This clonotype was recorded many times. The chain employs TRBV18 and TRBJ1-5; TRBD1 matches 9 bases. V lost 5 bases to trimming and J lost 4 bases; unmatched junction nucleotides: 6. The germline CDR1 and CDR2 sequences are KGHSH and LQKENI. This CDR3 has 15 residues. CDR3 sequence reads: CASSDGQGTNQPQHF. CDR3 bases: TGTGCCAGCTCAGACGGACAGGGGACGAATCAGCCCCAGCATTTT. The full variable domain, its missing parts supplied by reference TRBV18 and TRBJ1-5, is NAGVMQNPRHLVRRRGQEARLRCSPMKGHSHVYWYRQLPEEGLKFMVYLQKENIIDESGMPKERFSAEFPKEGPSILRIQQVVRGDSAAYFCASSDGQGTNQPQHFGDGTRLSIL.

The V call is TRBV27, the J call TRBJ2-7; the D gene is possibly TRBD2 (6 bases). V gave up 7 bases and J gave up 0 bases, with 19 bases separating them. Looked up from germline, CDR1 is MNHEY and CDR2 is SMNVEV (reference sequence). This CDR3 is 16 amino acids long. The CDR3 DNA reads TGTGCCAGCACCCCAACCGGGACTCTCAACTCCTACGAGCAGTACTTC. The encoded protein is CASTPTGTLNSYEQYF.